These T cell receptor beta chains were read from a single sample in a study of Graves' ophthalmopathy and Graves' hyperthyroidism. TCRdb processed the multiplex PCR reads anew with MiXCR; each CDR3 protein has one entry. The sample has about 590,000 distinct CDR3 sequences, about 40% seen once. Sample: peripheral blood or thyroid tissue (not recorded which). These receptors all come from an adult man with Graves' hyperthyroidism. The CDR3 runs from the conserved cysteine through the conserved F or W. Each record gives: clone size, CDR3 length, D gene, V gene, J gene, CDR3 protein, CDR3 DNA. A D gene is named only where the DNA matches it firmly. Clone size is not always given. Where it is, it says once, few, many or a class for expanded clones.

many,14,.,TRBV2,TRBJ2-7,CASSGRQVPYEQYF,TGTGCCAGCAGTGGAAGACAGGTCCCCTACGAGCAGTACTTC
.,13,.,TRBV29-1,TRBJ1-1,CSLALVPNTEAFF,TGCAGCTTAGCGCTAGTTCCGAACACTGAAGCTTTCTTT
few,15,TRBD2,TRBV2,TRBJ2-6,CASSVASGGAYVLTF,TGTGCCAGCAGTGTGGCTAGCGGGGGGGCCTACGTCCTGACTTTC
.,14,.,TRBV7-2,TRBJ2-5,CARDRTASGGTQYF,TGTGCTAGAGACAGGACAGCGTCCGGTGGGACCCAGTACTTC
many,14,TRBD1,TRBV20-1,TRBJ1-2,CSASPTGVQAGYTF,TGCAGTGCTAGCCCGACAGGGGTGCAGGCGGGCTACACCTTC
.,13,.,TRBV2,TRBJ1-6,CASSAVRGSPLHF,TGTGCCAGCAGTGCGGTCCGGGGTTCACCCCTCCACTTT
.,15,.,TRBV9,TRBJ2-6,CASSLAPSGANVLTF,TGCGCCAGCAGCTTGGCCCCCTCTGGGGCCAACGTCCTGACTTTC
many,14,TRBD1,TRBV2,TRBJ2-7,CASSEFGTDYEQYF,TGTGCCAGCAGTGAATTTGGGACAGACTACGAGCAGTACTTC
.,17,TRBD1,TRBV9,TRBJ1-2,CASSQRTGGAWNYGYTF,TGTGCCAGCAGCCAAAGGACAGGGGGCGCTTGGAACTATGGCTACACCTTC
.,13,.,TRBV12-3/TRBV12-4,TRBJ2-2,CASYIRRPGELFF,TGTGCCAGCTACATCAGGCGGCCGGGGGAGCTGTTTTTT
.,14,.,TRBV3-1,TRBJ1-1,CASSQELRDTEAFF,TGTGCCAGCAGCCAAGAATTGAGGGACACTGAAGCTTTCTTT
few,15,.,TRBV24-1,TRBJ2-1,CATSDWDGLSDEQFF,TGTGCCACCAGTGATTGGGACGGATTGAGCGATGAGCAGTTCTTC
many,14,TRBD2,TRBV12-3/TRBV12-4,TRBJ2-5,CASRTSGQKETQYF,TGTGCCAGCAGGACTAGCGGGCAAAAAGAGACCCAGTACTTC
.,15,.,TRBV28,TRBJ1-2,CASSFGGALNYGYTF,TGTGCCAGCAGTTTCGGGGGGGCCCTAAACTATGGCTACACCTTC
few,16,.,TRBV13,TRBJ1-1,CASSPNGGVRNTEAFF,TGTGCCAGCAGCCCAAACGGGGGGGTTCGGAACACTGAAGCTTTCTTT
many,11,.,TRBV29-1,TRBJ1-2,CSAEIREGYTF,TGCAGCGCCGAAATCCGGGAAGGCTACACCTTC
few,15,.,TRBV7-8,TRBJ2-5,CASSPLGSYQETQYF,TGTGCCAGCAGCCCCTTGGGGTCCTACCAAGAGACCCAGTACTTC
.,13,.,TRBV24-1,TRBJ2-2,CATSGGGTEELFF,TGTGCCACCAGTGGAGGGGGTACTGAGGAGCTGTTTTTT
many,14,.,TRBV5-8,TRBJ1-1,CASSLKGLNTEAFF,TGTGCCAGCAGCTTAAAGGGACTCAACACTGAAGCTTTCTTT
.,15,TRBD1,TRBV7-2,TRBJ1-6,CASSPGTGEGAPLHF,TGTGCCAGCAGCCCCGGGACAGGGGAGGGTGCACCCCTCCACTTT
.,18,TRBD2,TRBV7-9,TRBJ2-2,CASHPAGGDHINTGELFF,TGTGCCAGCCACCCAGCGGGAGGGGACCACATCAACACCGGGGAGCTGTTTTTT
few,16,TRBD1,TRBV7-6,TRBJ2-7,CASSPKGQSISYEQYF,TGTGCCAGCAGCCCTAAGGGACAGTCGATCTCCTACGAGCAGTACTTC
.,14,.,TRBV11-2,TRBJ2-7,CASSLEPGNYEQYF,TGTGCCAGCAGCTTAGAGCCAGGGAACTACGAGCAGTACTTC
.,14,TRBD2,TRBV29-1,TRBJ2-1,CSVGGRGESNVQFF,TGCAGCGTTGGGGGGCGGGGGGAAAGCAATGTGCAGTTCTTC
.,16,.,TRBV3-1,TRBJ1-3,CASSPEAGGPGNTIYF,TGTGCCAGCAGCCCTGAGGCGGGGGGCCCTGGAAACACCATATATTTT
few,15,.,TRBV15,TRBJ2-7,CATSRDRDKPYEQYF,TGTGCCACCAGCAGAGACAGGGACAAACCCTACGAGCAGTACTTC
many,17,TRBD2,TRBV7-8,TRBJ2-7,CASSLETGLAGVYEQYF,TGTGCCAGCAGCTTAGAGACGGGACTAGCGGGGGTCTACGAGCAGTACTTC
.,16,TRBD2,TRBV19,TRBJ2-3,CASSFKTSGTGDTQYF,TGTGCCAGTAGTTTCAAGACTAGCGGGACTGGAGATACGCAGTATTTT
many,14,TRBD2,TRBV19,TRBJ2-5,CASSNGLAGETQYF,TGTGCCAGTAGTAACGGACTAGCGGGAGAGACCCAGTACTTC
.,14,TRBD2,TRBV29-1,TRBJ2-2,CSVDLAGYTGELFF,TGCAGCGTTGATCTAGCGGGGTACACCGGGGAGCTGTTTTTT
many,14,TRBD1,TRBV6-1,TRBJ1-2,CASSESGGDYGYTF,TGTGCCAGCAGTGAATCAGGGGGCGACTATGGCTACACCTTC
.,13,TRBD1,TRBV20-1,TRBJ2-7,CSAEGQGFYEQYF,TGCAGTGCGGAAGGACAGGGATTCTACGAGCAGTACTTC
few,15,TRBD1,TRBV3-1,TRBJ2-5,CASSQVTGGVETQYF,TGTGCCAGCAGCCAAGTGACAGGGGGCGTGGAGACCCAGTACTTC
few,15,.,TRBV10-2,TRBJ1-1,CASSDGQLMNTEAFF,TGCGCCAGCAGTGATGGGCAGCTCATGAACACTGAAGCTTTCTTT
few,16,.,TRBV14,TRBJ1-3,CASSLDRQSSGNTIYF,TGTGCCAGCAGCCTCGACCGACAAAGCTCTGGAAACACCATATATTTT
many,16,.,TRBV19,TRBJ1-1,CASSGAREAMNTEAFF,TGTGCCAGTAGCGGAGCACGGGAGGCAATGAACACTGAAGCTTTCTTT
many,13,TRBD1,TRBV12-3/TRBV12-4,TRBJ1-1,CASGSGGVGEAFF,TGTGCCAGCGGGTCAGGGGGCGTCGGTGAAGCTTTCTTT
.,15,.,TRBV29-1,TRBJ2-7,CSFGPEQGNSYEQYF,TGCAGCTTTGGTCCCGAACAAGGGAACTCCTACGAGCAGTACTTC
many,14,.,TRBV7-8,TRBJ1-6,CASSLEGGGSPLHF,TGTGCCAGCAGCTTAGAGGGAGGAGGATCACCCCTCCACTTT
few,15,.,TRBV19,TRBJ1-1,CASSIADGMNTEAFF,TGTGCCAGTAGTATCGCTGACGGTATGAACACTGAAGCTTTCTTT
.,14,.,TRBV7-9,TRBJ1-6,CASSLTRRDSPPHF,TGTGCTAGCAGCTTAACTCGCCGGGATTCACCCCCCCACTTT
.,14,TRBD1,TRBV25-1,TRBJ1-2,CASSARTGLDGYTF,TGTGCCAGCAGTGCCCGGACAGGGCTGGATGGCTACACCTTC
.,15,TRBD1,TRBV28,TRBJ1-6,CASNPPGQGNSPLHF,TGTGCCAGCAATCCCCCGGGACAGGGAAATTCACCCCTCCACTTT
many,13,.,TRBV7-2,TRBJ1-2,CASSLARQDGYTF,TGTGCCAGCAGCTTAGCCAGACAGGATGGCTACACCTTC
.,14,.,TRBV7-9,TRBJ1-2,CASRPTSGRDGYTF,TGTGCCAGCAGACCGACTAGCGGGAGGGATGGCTACACCTTC
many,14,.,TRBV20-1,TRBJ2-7,CSANFPAGSYEQYF,TGCAGTGCTAATTTCCCAGCTGGCTCCTACGAGCAGTACTTC
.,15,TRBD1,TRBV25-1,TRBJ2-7,CASSPYDRGDYEQYF,TGTGCCAGCAGCCCCTACGACAGGGGGGACTACGAGCAGTACTTC
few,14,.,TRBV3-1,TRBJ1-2,CASSLRSANYGYTF,TGTGCCAGCAGCCTTCGGTCGGCTAACTATGGCTACACCTTC
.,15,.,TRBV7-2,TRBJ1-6,CASRQDRMNNSPLHF,TGTGCCAGCAGACAAGACAGGATGAATAATTCACCCCTCCACTTC
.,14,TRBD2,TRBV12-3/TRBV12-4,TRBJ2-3,CASSFELAGDTQYF,TGTGCCAGCAGTTTTGAGCTAGCGGGGGATACGCAGTATTTT
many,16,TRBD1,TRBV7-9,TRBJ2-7,CASSLPGDRGRDEQYF,TGTGCCAGCAGCTTACCCGGGGACAGGGGGCGCGACGAGCAGTACTTC
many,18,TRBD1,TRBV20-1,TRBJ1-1,CSAIGHAATGGASTEAFF,TGCAGTGCTATTGGTCATGCGGCAACAGGGGGCGCATCCACTGAAGCTTTCTTT
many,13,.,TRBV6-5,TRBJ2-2,CASSSTNTGELFF,TGTGCCAGCAGTTCCACAAACACCGGGGAGCTGTTTTTT
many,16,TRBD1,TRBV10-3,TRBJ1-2,CAISESRQGIIYGYTF,TGTGCCATCAGTGAGTCGAGACAGGGGATTATCTATGGCTACACCTTC
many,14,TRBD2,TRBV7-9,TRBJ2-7,CASSSGLEAYEQYF,TGTGCCAGCAGCTCTGGACTAGAGGCCTACGAGCAGTACTTC
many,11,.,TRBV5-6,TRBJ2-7,CASSSGGEQYF,TGTGCCAGCAGCAGTGGGGGCGAGCAGTACTTC
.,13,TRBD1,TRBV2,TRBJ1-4,CASSLQGAEKLIF,TGTGCCAGCAGTTTGCAGGGGGCGGAAAAACTGATTTTT
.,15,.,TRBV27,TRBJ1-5,CASSLSGQGNQPQHF,TGTGCCAGCAGTTTATCTGGCCAGGGTAATCAGCCCCAGCATTTT
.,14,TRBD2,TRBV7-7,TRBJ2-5,CASSAPGGPETQYF,TGTGCTAGCAGCGCACCGGGAGGACCGGAGACCCAGTACTTC
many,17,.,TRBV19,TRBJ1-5,CASSIGNNGRAHQPQHF,TGTGCCAGTAGTATAGGTAACAATGGTAGGGCTCATCAGCCCCAGCATTTT